What follows is one T cell receptor beta chain and its context. The method was immunoSEQ multiplex PCR; TCRdb's version includes in-frame clones alone and lacks a portion of them. The repertoire holds approximately 300,000 clones, approximately 90% seen once, with approximately 2% in the top ten. This record comes from a study of blood T cell repertoires in COVID-19. Looking at the study overall: The analysed material was cDNA or gDNA that came from T cells, B-cell-depleted T cells, or PBMCs.

The receptor was isolated from a man younger than 35 with active or convalescent COVID-19. Sequencing was carried out using peripheral blood.

CDR3 in DNA: TGTGCCAGCTCGAATACTGCGGGTATGAACACCGGGGAGCTGTTTTTT. This gives the protein CASSNTAGMNTGELFF. The rearrangement joins TRBV18 to TRBJ2-2; tentatively, D is TRBD2 (5 bases). CDR1 and CDR2 (germline): KGHSH, LQKENI. The CDR3 length is 16 residues. Deletions cut 6 bases from V and 1 base from J, with 15 bases between.